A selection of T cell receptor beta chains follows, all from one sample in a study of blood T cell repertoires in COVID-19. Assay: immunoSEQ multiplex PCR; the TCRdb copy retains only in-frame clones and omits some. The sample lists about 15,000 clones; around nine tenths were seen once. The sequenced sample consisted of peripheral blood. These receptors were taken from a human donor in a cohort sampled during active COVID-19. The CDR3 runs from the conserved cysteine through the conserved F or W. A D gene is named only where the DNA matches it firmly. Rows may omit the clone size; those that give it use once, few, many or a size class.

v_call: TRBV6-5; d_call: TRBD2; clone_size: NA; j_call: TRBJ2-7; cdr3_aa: CASSLKGRGTYEQYF; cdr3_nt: TGTGCCAGCAGCCTCAAAGGGCGGGGGACGTACGAGCAGTACTTC
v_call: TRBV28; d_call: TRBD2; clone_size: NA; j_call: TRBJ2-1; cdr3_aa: CASSPNPPTSGGNEQFF; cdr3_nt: TGTGCCAGCAGTCCAAACCCGCCGACTAGCGGGGGCAATGAGCAGTTCTTC
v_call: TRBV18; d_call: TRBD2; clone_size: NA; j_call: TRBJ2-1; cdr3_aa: CASSPPAAGGSNEQFF; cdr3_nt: TGTGCCAGCTCACCACCTGCAGCGGGGGGTAGCAATGAGCAGTTCTTC
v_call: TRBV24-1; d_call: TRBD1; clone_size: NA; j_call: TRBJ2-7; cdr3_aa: CATSIRGNPYEQYF; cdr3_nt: TGTGCCACCAGTATCAGGGGGAATCCCTACGAGCAGTACTTC
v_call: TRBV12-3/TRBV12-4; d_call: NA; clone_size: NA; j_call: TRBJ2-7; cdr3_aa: CASSFSDSYEQYF; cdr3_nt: TGTGCCAGCAGCTTTAGCGACTCCTACGAGCAGTACTTC
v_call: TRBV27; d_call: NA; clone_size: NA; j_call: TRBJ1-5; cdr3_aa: CASSPRTADQPQHF; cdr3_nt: TGTGCCAGCAGCCCTAGGACAGCTGATCAGCCCCAGCATTTT
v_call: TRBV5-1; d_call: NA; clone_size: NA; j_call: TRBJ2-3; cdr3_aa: CASSLPQSTDTQYF; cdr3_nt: TGCGCCAGCAGCTTGCCGCAGTCAACAGATACGCAGTATTTT
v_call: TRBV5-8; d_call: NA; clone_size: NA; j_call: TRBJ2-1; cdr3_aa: CASSFGSGPFNEQFF; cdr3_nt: TGTGCCAGCAGCTTCGGGTCGGGTCCCTTCAATGAGCAGTTCTTC
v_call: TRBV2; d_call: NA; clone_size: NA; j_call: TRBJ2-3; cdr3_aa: CASYLDTQYF; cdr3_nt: TGTGCCAGCTATCTCGATACGCAGTATTTT
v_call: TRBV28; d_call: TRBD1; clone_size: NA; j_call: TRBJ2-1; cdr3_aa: CASSTTGGSSYNEQFF; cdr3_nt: TGTGCCAGCAGCACGACAGGGGGCAGCTCCTACAATGAGCAGTTCTTC
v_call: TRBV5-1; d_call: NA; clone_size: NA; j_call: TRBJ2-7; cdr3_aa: CASRRDGSYEQYF; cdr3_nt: TGCGCCAGCAGGCGGGACGGCTCCTACGAGCAGTACTTC
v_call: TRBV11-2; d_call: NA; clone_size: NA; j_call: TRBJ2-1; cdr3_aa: CASSLEGGAYNEQFF; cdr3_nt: TGTGCCAGCAGCTTAGAGGGGGGAGCCTACAATGAGCAGTTCTTC
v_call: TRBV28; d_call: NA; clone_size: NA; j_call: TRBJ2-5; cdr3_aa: CASSFSGVPYLGTQYF; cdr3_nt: TGTGCCAGCAGTTTTTCAGGGGTCCCTTACCTGGGGACCCAGTACTTC
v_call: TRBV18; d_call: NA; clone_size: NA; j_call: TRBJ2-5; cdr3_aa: CASSPRSGVDETQYF; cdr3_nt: TGTGCCAGCTCACCACGTTCAGGGGTTGACGAGACCCAGTACTTC
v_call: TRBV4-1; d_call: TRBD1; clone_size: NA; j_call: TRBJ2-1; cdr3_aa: CASSPRDRGGNEQFF; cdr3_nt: TGCGCCAGCAGCCCCCGGGACAGGGGCGGCAATGAGCAGTTCTTC
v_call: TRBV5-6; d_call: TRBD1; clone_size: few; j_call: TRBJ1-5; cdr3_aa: CASSFTGGSSQPQHF; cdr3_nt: TGTGCCAGCAGCTTTACAGGGGGATCAAGTCAGCCCCAGCATTTT
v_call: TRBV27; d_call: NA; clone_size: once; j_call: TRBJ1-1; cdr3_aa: CASSLQGYTEAFF; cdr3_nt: TGTGCCAGCAGCCTTCAGGGATACACTGAAGCTTTCTTT
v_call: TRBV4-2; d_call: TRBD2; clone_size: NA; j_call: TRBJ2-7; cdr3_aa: CASSRTSADQYSYEQYF; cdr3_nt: TGTGCCAGCAGCCGGACTAGCGCCGATCAATACTCCTACGAGCAGTACTTC
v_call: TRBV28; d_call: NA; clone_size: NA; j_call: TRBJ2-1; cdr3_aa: CASTGEGAYNEQFF; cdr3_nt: TGTGCCAGCACGGGGGAGGGGGCCTACAATGAGCAGTTCTTC
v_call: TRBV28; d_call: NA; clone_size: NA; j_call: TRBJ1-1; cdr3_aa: CASSSGENTEAFF; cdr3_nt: TGTGCCAGCAGTTCCGGGGAAAACACTGAAGCTTTCTTT
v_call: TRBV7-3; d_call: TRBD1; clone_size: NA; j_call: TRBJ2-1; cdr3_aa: CASSSGTGYNEQFF; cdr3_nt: TGTGCCAGCAGCTCCGGGACAGGGTACAATGAGCAGTTCTTC
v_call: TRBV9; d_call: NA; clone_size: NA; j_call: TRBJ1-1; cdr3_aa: CASSVGGESTEAFF; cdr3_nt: TGTGCCAGCAGCGTGGGGGGGGAGAGCACTGAAGCTTTCTTT
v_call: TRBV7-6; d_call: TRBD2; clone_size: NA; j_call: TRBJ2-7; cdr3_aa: CASSSRREEPYEQYF; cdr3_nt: TGTGCCAGCAGCTCTCGGCGGGAGGAACCCTACGAGCAGTACTTC
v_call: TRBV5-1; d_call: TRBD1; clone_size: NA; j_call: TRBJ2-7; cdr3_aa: CASSWGDRSSYEQYF; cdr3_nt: TGCGCCAGCAGCTGGGGGGACAGGAGCTCCTACGAGCAGTACTTC
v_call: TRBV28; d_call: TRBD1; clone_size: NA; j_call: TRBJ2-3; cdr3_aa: CASSSGQGRPDTQYF; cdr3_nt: TGTGCCAGCAGCTCCGGACAGGGGCGCCCAGATACGCAGTATTTT
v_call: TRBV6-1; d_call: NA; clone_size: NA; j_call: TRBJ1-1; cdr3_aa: CASSEKTEHTEAFF; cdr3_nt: TGTGCCAGCAGTGAAAAGACAGAACACACTGAAGCTTTCTTT
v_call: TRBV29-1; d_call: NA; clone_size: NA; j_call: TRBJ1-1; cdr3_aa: CSVLIGDTEAFF; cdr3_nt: TGCAGCGTGCTCATAGGGGACACTGAAGCTTTCTTT
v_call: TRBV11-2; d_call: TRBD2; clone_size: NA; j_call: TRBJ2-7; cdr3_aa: CASSPRGLAGTYELYF; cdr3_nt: TGTGCCAGCAGCCCCCGCGGACTAGCGGGGACCTACGAGCTGTACTTC
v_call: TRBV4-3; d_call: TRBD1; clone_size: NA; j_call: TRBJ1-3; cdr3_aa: CASSQERQGGHTIYF; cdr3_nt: TGCGCCAGCAGCCAAGAACGTCAGGGGGGACACACCATATATTTT
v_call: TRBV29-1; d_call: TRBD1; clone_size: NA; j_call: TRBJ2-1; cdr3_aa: CSVSPGQVYNEQFF; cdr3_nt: TGCAGCGTGTCCCCGGGACAGGTATACAATGAGCAGTTCTTC
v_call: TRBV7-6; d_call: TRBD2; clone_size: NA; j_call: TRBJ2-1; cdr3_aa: CASSLGTSGAAGYNEQFF; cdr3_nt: TGTGCCAGCAGCTTGGGGACTAGCGGGGCGGCGGGATACAATGAGCAGTTCTTC
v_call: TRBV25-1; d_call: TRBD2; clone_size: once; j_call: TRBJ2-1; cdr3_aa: CASSPPPGLAGAYNEQFF; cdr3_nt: TGTGCCAGCAGTCCTCCCCCTGGACTAGCGGGAGCGTACAATGAGCAGTTCTTC
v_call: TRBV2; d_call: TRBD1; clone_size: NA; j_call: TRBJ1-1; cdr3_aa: CASSEKGTGGPEAFF; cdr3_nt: TGTGCCAGCAGTGAAAAAGGGACAGGGGGCCCTGAAGCTTTCTTT
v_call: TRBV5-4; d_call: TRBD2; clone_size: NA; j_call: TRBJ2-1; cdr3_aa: CASSPGLAGGSSYNEQFF; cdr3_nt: TGTGCCAGCAGCCCGGGACTAGCGGGGGGGTCCTCCTACAATGAGCAGTTCTTC
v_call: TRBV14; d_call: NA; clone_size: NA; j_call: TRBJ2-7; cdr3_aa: CASSQEGHNYEQYF; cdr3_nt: TGTGCCAGCAGCCAAGAAGGACACAACTACGAGCAGTACTTC
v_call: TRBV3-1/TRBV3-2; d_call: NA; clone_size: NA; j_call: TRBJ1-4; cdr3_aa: CASSQDPPGFNEKLFF; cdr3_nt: TGTGCCAGCAGCCAAGATCCTCCGGGGTTCAATGAAAAACTGTTTTTT
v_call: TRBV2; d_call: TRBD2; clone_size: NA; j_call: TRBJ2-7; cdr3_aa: CASSEDRREAF; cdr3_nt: TGTGCCAGCAGTGAAGATCGGCGGGAGGCGTTC
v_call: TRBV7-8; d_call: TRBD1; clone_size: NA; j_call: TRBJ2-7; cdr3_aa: CASSLEGQGSTYEQYF; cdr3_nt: TGTGCCAGCAGCCTAGAGGGACAGGGGAGCACCTACGAGCAGTACTTC
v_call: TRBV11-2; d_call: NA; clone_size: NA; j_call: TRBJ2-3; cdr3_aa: CASSLDPDGGLSTDTQYF; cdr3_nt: TGTGCCAGCAGCTTAGACCCAGATGGAGGGCTTAGCACAGATACGCAGTATTTT
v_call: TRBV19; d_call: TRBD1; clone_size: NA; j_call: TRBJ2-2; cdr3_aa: CASSGGRGTGELFF; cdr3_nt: TGTGCCAGCTCAGGGGGCCGGGGCACCGGGGAGCTGTTTTTT
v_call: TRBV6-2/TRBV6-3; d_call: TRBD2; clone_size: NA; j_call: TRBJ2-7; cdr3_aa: CASNPSGRVDEQYF; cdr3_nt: TGTGCCAGCAACCCTAGCGGGAGGGTAGACGAGCAGTACTTC
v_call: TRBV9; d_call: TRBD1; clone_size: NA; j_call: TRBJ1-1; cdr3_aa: CASSGSRTGVNTEAFF; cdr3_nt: TGTGCCAGCAGCGGATCTAGGACAGGGGTGAACACTGAAGCTTTCTTT
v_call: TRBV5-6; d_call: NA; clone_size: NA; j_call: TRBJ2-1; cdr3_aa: CASSLGILTRDSYNEQFF; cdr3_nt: TGTGCCAGCAGCTTGGGCATACTAACTCGCGACTCCTACAATGAGCAGTTCTTC
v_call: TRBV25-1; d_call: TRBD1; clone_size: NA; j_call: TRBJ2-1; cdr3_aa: CAAGQGSEQFF; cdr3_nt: TGTGCCGCTGGACAGGGGAGTGAGCAGTTCTTC